These 25 T cell receptor beta chains were sequenced from one sample in a study of blood T cell repertoires in COVID-19. TCRdb keeps only in-frame clones here, not all; method: immunoSEQ multiplex PCR. The sample shows fewer than 200,000 clones, almost 85% of them seen only once. Sequenced input: peripheral blood. The receptors shown here come from a man aged 40-55 years who had recovered from COVID-19.

The V and J genes are TRBV9 and TRBJ2-2; D is unclear. The CDR3 sequence is 14 residues long. Trimming stripped 2 bases from V and 8 bases from J, with 13 bases between. From germline, CDR1 is SGDLS and CDR2 YYNGEE. Here the CDR3 DNA reads TGTGCCAGCAGCGTCCTAGTGGTTGAGGGGGAGCTGTTTTTT. It is translated as CASSVLVVEGELFF.

This rearrangement joins TRBV5-1 to TRBJ2-5; TRBD1 matches at 7 bases. V gave up 4 bases and J gave up 9 bases; unmatched junction bases: 15. This CDR3 has 15 residues. Germline assignment: CDR1 SGHRS and CDR2 YFSETQ. CDR3 coding DNA: TGCGCCAGCAGCAATTCCGGGACAGAGGAAGGGGCCCAGTACTTC. This sequence encodes CASSNSGTEEGAQYF.

This chain connects TRBV19 to TRBJ1-5; 9 positions agree with TRBD1. The germline gives CDR1 LNHDA, CDR2 SQIVND (reference sequence). The CDR3 runs 16 residues. Trimming took 3 bases from V and 3 from J; bases not matched to a gene: 6. The CDR3 here is CASSISGTGSNQPQHF. The CDR3 nucleotides read TGTGCCAGTAGTATTTCCGGGACAGGGTCCAATCAGCCCCAGCATTTT. Supplemented by reference TRBV19 and TRBJ1-5, the full variable domain reads DGGITQSPKYLFRKEGQNVTLSCEQNLNHDAMYWYRQDPGQGLRLIYYSQIVNDFQKGDIAEGYSVSREKKESFPLTVTSAQKNPTAFYLCASSISGTGSNQPQHFGDGTRLSIL.

The V gene is TRBV6-1, the J gene TRBJ1-4; 7 bases fit TRBD1. The CDR3 spans 15 residues. The germline V gene encodes CDR1 MNHNS and CDR2 SASEGT. Trimming removed 1 base from V and 2 bases from J; junction bases left unmatched: 1. CDR3 bases: TGTGCCAGCAGTGAAGGACAGGGCACTAATGAAAAACTGTTTTTT. Translation: CASSEGQGTNEKLFF.

This chain uses TRBV12-3 or TRBV12-4 with TRBJ1-2; 9 nucleotides agree with TRBD1. The J segment lost 7 bases and the V segment lost 5 bases, leaving 2 bases of the junction unmatched. This CDR3 comprises 12 residues. The CDR3 reads CASSGTGFGYTF. The CDR3, as DNA: TGTGCCAGCAGTGGGACAGGGTTTGGCTACACCTTC.

The chain links TRBV2 to TRBJ2-2; 8 bases match TRBD1. The CDR3 consists of 15 residues. Looked up from germline, CDR1 is SNHLY and CDR2 is FYNNEI. V lost 7 bases and J lost 7; bases outside the gene matches: 11. The CDR3 here is CASTHGQGAGGELFF. CDR3 in DNA: TGTGCCAGCACCCACGGGCAGGGGGCCGGCGGGGAGCTGTTTTTT.

The V and J genes are TRBV7-9 and TRBJ2-6; maybe TRBD2 (7 bases). The germline V gene has CDR1 SEHNR and CDR2 FQNEAQ (reference sequence). The V and J ends lost 1 base and 2 bases respectively, with 9 bases between them. The CDR3 spans 16 residues. The chain's CDR3 is CASSLVGGPGANVLTF. Here the CDR3 DNA reads TGTGCCAGCAGCTTAGTCGGGGGGCCTGGGGCCAACGTCCTGACTTTC.

V gene TRBV5-4 combines with J gene TRBJ2-3; 11 bases are shared with TRBD2. There are 17 residues in the CDR3. V was pared by 2 bases and J by 2 bases, with 7 bases of the junction left unmatched. Germline V gene lookup returns CDR1 SGHNT and CDR2 YYREEE (reference sequence). CDR3 loop: CASSFPTSGEFTDTQYF. The CDR3 DNA reads as TGTGCCAGCAGCTTCCCGACTAGCGGGGAATTCACAGATACGCAGTATTTT.

V is TRBV27 and J is TRBJ2-7; D remains unclear. The germline gives CDR1 MNHEY, CDR2 SMNVEV (reference sequence). The length of the CDR3 is 12 residues. V was pared by 6 bases and J by 3 bases, with 9 bases between. CDR3 nucleotides: TGTGCCAGCAGGACACTGAACTACGAGCAGTACTTC. It encodes CASRTLNYEQYF.

The V gene is TRBV13, the J gene TRBJ1-3; 9 bases are a match to TRBD1. The CDR3 length is 17 residues. Germline lookup yields CDR1 PRHDT and CDR2 FYEKMQ (reference sequence). V shed 3 bases and J 3 bases; nucleotides not matched to a gene: 9. The CDR3 region is CASSLGGQGLFGNTIYF. DNA of the CDR3: TGTGCCAGCAGCTTGGGCGGACAGGGGCTTTTTGGAAACACCATATATTTT.

This chain links TRBV30 with TRBJ2-5, with TRBD1 identical over 7 bases. From germline, CDR1 is GTSNPN and CDR2 SVGIG (reference sequence). The length of the CDR3 is 14 residues. Germline trimming cut 0 bases from V and 5 bases from J; bases unmatched to any gene: 6. CDR3 region: CAWSVRDRDETQYF. CDR3 DNA: TGTGCCTGGAGTGTACGAGACAGGGACGAGACCCAGTACTTC.

The V and J genes are TRBV6-6 and TRBJ2-7, with 8 bases identical to TRBD1. J was trimmed by 3 bases and V by 6 bases; bases with no gene match: 1. CDR3 length: 12 residues. Germline CDR1 MNHNY, CDR2 SVGAGI (reference sequence). DNA of the CDR3: TGTGCCAGCAGCACAGGGGGCTACGAGCAGTACTTC. Translation: CASSTGGYEQYF.

This clone has more than one count but fewer than ten. The chain couples TRBV27 to TRBJ2-7, with TRBD2 matching over 8 bases. The germline gives CDR1 MNHEY, CDR2 SMNVEV (reference sequence). The CDR3 extends over 16 amino acids. Trimming took 6 bases from V and 3 from J; bases not matched to a gene: 13. The CDR3 loop is CASRVTSGSGSYEQYF. The DNA of the CDR3 is TGTGCCAGCAGGGTGACTTCGGGCAGCGGGAGCTACGAGCAGTACTTC.

This chain joins TRBV7-2 and TRBJ1-5; a possible D gene is TRBD1 (5 bases). There are 15 residues in the CDR3. V was clipped by 1 base and J by 2 bases, with 9 bases between them. Germline V gene sequence: CDR1 SGHTA, CDR2 FQGNSA. The CDR3 sequence: CASSLVTGGNQPQHF. The CDR3 DNA sequence: TGTGCCAGCAGCTTAGTAACAGGTGGCAATCAGCCCCAGCATTTT.

The rearrangement uses TRBV6-2 or TRBV6-3 and TRBJ2-1, with TRBD1 identical over 7 bases. CDR3 length equals 14 residues. Germline V lookup: CDR1 MNHEY, CDR2 SVGEGT. V was pared by 1 base and J by 7 bases, with 4 bases of the junction left unmatched. The CDR3 loop reads CASSYLGQKNEQFF. The CDR3 DNA reads as TGTGCCAGCAGTTACTTGGGACAGAAAAATGAGCAGTTCTTC.

The chain is built from TRBV9 and TRBJ1-1; the D gene is possibly TRBD1 (5 bases). CDR3 length: 14 residues. Trimming took off 4 bases at V and 1 base at J, with 11 bases between the two ends. Germline V gene data show CDR1 as SGDLS and CDR2 as YYNGEE. In DNA form, the CDR3 reads TGTGCCAGCAGCCACGTGGGGGGGAACACTGAAGCTTTCTTT. This codes for CASSHVGGNTEAFF.

The V gene is TRBV30, the J gene TRBJ2-2, with a tentative D call TRBD1 (5 bases). Deletions cut 6 bases from V and 3 bases from J, with 14 bases between. Germline V lookup: CDR1 GTSNPN, CDR2 SVGIG (reference sequence). The CDR3 spans 14 residues. DNA of the CDR3: TGTGCCTGCCGTCCAGGGTCGCACACCGGGGAGCTGTTTTTT. Its protein product is CACRPGSHTGELFF.

The sample holds one count of this clone. CDR3 bases: TGTGCCAGCAGCGTAGGGAACAGGTACACAGATACGCAGTATTTT. As protein: CASSVGNRYTDTQYF. The rearrangement links TRBV9 to TRBJ2-3; a weak D match, TRBD1 (5 bases). V was cut by 0 bases and J by 2 bases, with 10 bases left in between. Per the germline V gene, CDR1 is SGDLS and CDR2 is YYNGEE. The CDR3 has 15 residues.

This chain connects TRBV30 to TRBJ1-6; D might be TRBD1 (6 bases). V was clipped by 7 bases and J by 5 bases, with 12 bases between them. The CDR3 has 13 amino acids. Per the germline V gene, CDR1 is GTSNPN and CDR2 is SVGIG (reference sequence). CDR3 in DNA: TGTGCCTACCAACAGGGCCATAATTCACCCCTCCACTTT. This codes for CAYQQGHNSPLHF.

The rearrangement links TRBV19 to TRBJ2-7; 8 bases map to TRBD2. The V segment lost 6 bases and the J segment 4 bases; nucleotides outside the gene matches: 11. The CDR3 sequence is 15 residues long. Germline CDR1 and CDR2: LNHDA and SQIVND (reference sequence). CDR3 sequence reads: CASSNRGTRGYEQYF. DNA for the CDR3: TGTGCCAGTAGCAACCGGGGGACTAGGGGATACGAGCAGTACTTC.

Here the CDR3 reads CASSYSIGGAGETQYF. In DNA form, the CDR3 reads TGTGCCAGCAGTTACTCGATCGGGGGGGCCGGGGAGACCCAGTACTTC. This chain links TRBV6-5 with TRBJ2-5; 8 positions agree with TRBD2. The CDR3 has 16 amino acids. V lost 0 bases and J lost 5; bases outside the gene matches: 8. Germline V gene lookup returns CDR1 MNHEY and CDR2 SVGAGI.

With respect to this clone: The junction does not match germline at one end; this may be a read error. This chain links TRBV29-1 with TRBJ2-3, with TRBD2 as a possible D gene (6 bases). CDR1 and CDR2 from the germline V gene are SQVTM and ANQGSEA. The CDR3 totals 14 residues. CDR3 nucleotides: TGCAGCGTTGAAGAAGGCGGCGGGGCCAAGTCTTTGGGTTTT. It is translated as CSVEEGGGAKSLGF.

This rearrangement joins TRBV10-3 to TRBJ2-5; 10 bases map to TRBD1. Per germline, CDR1 ENHRY and CDR2 SYGVKD. The ends lost 4 bases at V and 3 bases at J; junction bases unmatched: 5. The CDR3 is 15 amino acids. This chain's CDR3 is CAISAPGTGEETQYF. The CDR3 nucleotides read TGTGCCATCAGTGCTCCCGGGACAGGGGAAGAGACCCAGTACTTC.

The chain couples TRBV27 to TRBJ2-7; possibly TRBD1 for D (5 bases). This CDR3 spans 16 amino acids. Trimming shortened V by 5 bases and J by 2 bases, and 19 bases separated the two germline ends. Germline CDR1 MNHEY, CDR2 SMNVEV (reference sequence). This CDR3 is CASSPLTANPPYEQYF. CDR3 bases: TGTGCCAGCAGTCCCCTGACAGCTAACCCCCCCTACGAGCAGTACTTC.

This clone appeared once. This rearrangement joins TRBV7-9 to TRBJ1-3, with D hard to call. This CDR3 contains 15 residues. V lost 1 base, J lost 0 bases, and 7 bases lay in between. The V gene's germline CDR1 is SEHNR and CDR2 FQNEAQ (reference sequence). CDR3 bases: TGTGCCAGCAGCTTAGTAGGGAGCTCTGGAAACACCATATATTTT. It translates to CASSLVGSSGNTIYF.